The 11 T cell receptor beta chains presented below share a single source sample, sequenced in a study of identical twins. TCRdb ran MiXCR on the 5' RACE reads and lists one entry per CDR3 protein. Among some 500,000 distinct CDR3 sequences listed, 13% to 15% were seen once. This same sample was also part of a study on yellow fever vaccine responses in identical twins.

The sequencing sample was made of CD4+ T cells sorted from blood. These receptor sequences come from a woman in her late teens or twenties in good health.

This clonotype was found a few times. The V and J genes are TRBV20-1 and TRBJ2-1, with TRBD1 matching over 7 bases. Germline CDR1 DFQATT, CDR2 SNEGSKA (reference sequence). The CDR3 length is 15 residues. Germline trimming cut 2 bases from V and 4 bases from J; bases unmatched to any gene: 8. The CDR3 coding sequence is TGCAGTGCTAGATCCCCGGGACAGCTTTACAATGAGCAGTTCTTC. Protein: CSARSPGQLYNEQFF.

The V and J genes are TRBV3-1 and TRBJ2-1, with a possible D match to TRBD1 (5 bases). Germline-derived CDR1 and CDR2 are LGHDT and YNNKEL (reference sequence). V gave up 3 bases and J gave up 5 bases, with 14 bases separating them. The CDR3 consists of 15 residues. CDR3 amino acids: CASSHRGQGHNEQFF. CDR3 bases: TGTGCCAGCAGCCATAGGGGCCAGGGCCACAATGAGCAGTTCTTC.

This clonotype was observed a handful of times. This chain joins TRBV28 and TRBJ2-1; 15 bases line up with TRBD2. The CDR3 consists of 17 residues. Germline V gives CDR1 MDHEN, CDR2 SYDVKM. V was pared by 7 bases and J by 4 bases, with 8 bases of the junction left unmatched. CDR3 in DNA: TGTGCCAGCAATAAGAGAGGACTAGCGGGAGGGTACAATGAGCAGTTCTTC. Translated, it gives CASNKRGLAGGYNEQFF.

In this sample, this clonotype turned up a few times. The chain has TRBV6-2 or TRBV6-3 and TRBJ2-3, with unresolved D. The CDR3 is made up of 17 amino acids. The germline CDR1 and CDR2 sequences are MNHEY and SVGEGT. The ends were cut back, 4 bases at V and 1 base at J, with 18 bases in the middle. CDR3 sequence: CASSSLSPVLGTDTQYF. CDR3 bases: TGTGCCAGCAGTTCTTTATCCCCTGTGCTGGGCACAGATACGCAGTATTTT.

The CDR3 sequence: CASSDIAEETQYF. As DNA, the CDR3 is TGTGCCAGCAGTGACATAGCGGAGGAGACCCAGTACTTC. The chain combines TRBV27 with TRBJ2-5; TRBD2 might be the D (6 bases). The ends were cut back, 5 bases at V and 5 bases at J, with 12 bases in the middle. The length of the CDR3 is 13 residues. The germline V gene encodes CDR1 MNHEY and CDR2 SMNVEV (reference sequence).

V gene TRBV11-3 combines with J gene TRBJ2-2; 12 positions agree with TRBD2. Trimming took 5 bases from V and 5 from J; bases not matched to a gene: 3. This CDR3 comprises 15 residues. From germline, CDR1 is SGHNT and CDR2 YENEEA. The CDR3 protein is CASSAGLAGTGELFF. As DNA, the CDR3 is TGTGCCAGCAGCGCCGGACTAGCGGGAACCGGGGAGCTGTTTTTT.

The chain couples TRBV9 to TRBJ2-3; TRBD2 matches 10 bases. The CDR3 totals 16 residues. Germline V gene data show CDR1 as SGDLS and CDR2 as YYNGEE. V trimming: 4 bases; J trimming: 6 bases; junction bases outside the gene matches: 11. This chain's CDR3 is CASSTGSGGPWDTQYF. CDR3 nucleotides: TGTGCCAGCAGCACAGGTAGCGGGGGGCCATGGGATACGCAGTATTTT.

In this sample, this clonotype turned up a few times. The rearrangement links TRBV7-9 to TRBJ2-7, with TRBD1 identical over 8 bases. This CDR3 spans 15 amino acids. Trimming took 4 bases from V and 0 from J; bases not matched to a gene: 5. Germline CDR1 and CDR2: SEHNR and FQNEAQ (reference sequence). The CDR3, as DNA: TGTGCCAGCAGCTACGGACAGGGAAACTCCTACGAGCAGTACTTC. It encodes CASSYGQGNSYEQYF.

This clonotype was detected a few times. The J gene is TRBJ2-3, the V gene TRBV5-5; tentative D call: TRBD2 (5 bases). Trimming shortened V by 0 bases and J by 0 bases, and 8 bases separated the two germline ends. Germline CDR1 reads SGHKS; CDR2 reads YYEKEE (reference sequence). This CDR3 spans 15 amino acids. CDR3 coding DNA: TGTGCCAGCAGCTTGGTGGGAGTGAGCACAGATACGCAGTATTTT. Translated, it gives CASSLVGVSTDTQYF.

In its sample, this clonotype was seen many times. CDR3 region: CASSQQGQTQYF. The CDR3 DNA reads as TGTGCCAGCAGTCAACAGGGACAGACCCAGTACTTC. V gene TRBV7-2 combines with J gene TRBJ2-5; tentative D call: TRBD1 (6 bases). Germline V gene sequence: CDR1 SGHTA, CDR2 FQGNSA. The length of the CDR3 is 12 residues. V dropped 6 bases and J dropped 6 bases, with 11 bases sitting between them. Together with reference TRBV7-2 and TRBJ2-5, the CDR3 gives the full variable domain: GAGVSQSPSNKVTEKGKDVELRCDPISGHTALYWYRQSLGQGLEFLIYFQGNSAPDKSGLPSDRFSAERTGGSVSTLTIQRTQQEDSAVYLCASSQQGQTQYFGPGTRLLVL.

The sample holds a few counts of this clonotype. At one boundary the junction diverges from the germline segment, which might be a read error. The rearrangement joins TRBV20-1 to TRBJ2-5; 9 positions match TRBD2. CDR1 is DFQATT and CDR2 is SNEGSKA in the germline V gene (reference sequence). The CDR3 consists of 16 residues. Here the CDR3 DNA reads TGCTGTGCTAGTGTTTCTAGCGGGGACCCTCAAGAGACCCAGTACTTC. Translating it yields CCASVSSGDPQETQYF.